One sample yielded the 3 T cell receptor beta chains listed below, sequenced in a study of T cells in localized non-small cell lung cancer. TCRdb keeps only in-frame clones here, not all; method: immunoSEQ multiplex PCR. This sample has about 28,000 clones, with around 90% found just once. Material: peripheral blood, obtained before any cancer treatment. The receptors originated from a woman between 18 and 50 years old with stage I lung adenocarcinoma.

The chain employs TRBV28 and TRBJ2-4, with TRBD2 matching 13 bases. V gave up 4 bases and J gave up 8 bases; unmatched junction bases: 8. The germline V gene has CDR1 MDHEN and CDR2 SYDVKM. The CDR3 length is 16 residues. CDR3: CASSSIGLAGVYIQYF. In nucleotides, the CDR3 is TGTGCCAGCAGTTCGATTGGACTAGCGGGAGTCTACATTCAGTACTTC.

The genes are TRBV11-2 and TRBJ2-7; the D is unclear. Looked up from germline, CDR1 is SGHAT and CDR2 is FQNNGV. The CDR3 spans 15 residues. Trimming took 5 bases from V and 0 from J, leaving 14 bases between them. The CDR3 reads CASSPVSRSSYEQYF. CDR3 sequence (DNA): TGTGCCAGCAGCCCAGTTAGCCGGAGCTCCTACGAGCAGTACTTC.

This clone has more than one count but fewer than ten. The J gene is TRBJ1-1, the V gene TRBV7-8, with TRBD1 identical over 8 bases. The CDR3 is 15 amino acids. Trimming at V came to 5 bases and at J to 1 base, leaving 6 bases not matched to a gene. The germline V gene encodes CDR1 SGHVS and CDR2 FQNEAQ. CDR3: CASSRDRGTNTEAFF. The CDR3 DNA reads TGTGCCAGCAGCAGAGACAGGGGAACGAACACTGAAGCTTTCTTT.